The subject of this entry is one TCR beta chain. Here immunoSEQ multiplex PCR was the method, and the copy in TCRdb shows in-frame clones only, minus some. The sample holds about 580,000 clones; 95% to 98% are singletons and the top ten take 0.3%. The sample belongs to a study of shared clonotypes between healthy human individuals. Only CD45RO-negative cells positively selected for CCR7 counted as naive CD8 cells, so terminally differentiated effector memory CD45RA+ cells were excluded. V lost 2 bases and J lost 1, with 10 bases in between. Germline-derived CDR1 and CDR2 are PRHDT and FYEKMQ (reference sequence). This CDR3 spans 15 amino acids.

The sequence derives from a man aged 30-40 years in good health. The rearrangement joins TRBV13 to TRBJ2-3; D gene uncertain. The sequencing sample was made of naive CD8+ T cells sorted from blood. The CDR3 is CASSLRQRGTDTQYF. In DNA form, the CDR3 reads TGTGCCAGCAGCTTAAGACAACGGGGCACAGATACGCAGTATTTT.